The 22 T cell receptor beta chains in this list originate from one sample, sequenced in a study of blood T cells in healthy people across ages. Through a sample-barcoded 5' primer and a J-beta primer mix, a second PCR was run for about 6 to 11 cycles. One entry per CDR3 protein, called by TCRdb with MiXCR from the 5' RACE reads. Of 920,000 or so distinct CDR3 sequences in the sample, under 55% are singletons; the top ten hold about 20%. Sequenced: blood. The receptors were gathered from a woman aged 55-70 years in good health.

V gene TRBV10-3 combines with J gene TRBJ2-7, with 9 bases fitting TRBD1. CDR1 ENHRY and CDR2 SYGVKD come from the germline V gene. The ends lost 3 bases at V and 3 bases at J; junction bases unmatched: 9. CDR3 size: 16 residues. CDR3 nucleotides: TGTGCCATCAGTGACGAAAAGGGACAGGGAGTCTACGAGCAGTACTTC. This encodes CAISDEKGQGVYEQYF.

The rearrangement uses TRBV3-1 and TRBJ2-1; no reliable D call. The CDR3 length is 13 residues. V shed 0 bases and J shed 5 bases, with 5 bases lying between them. Germline CDR1 and CDR2: LGHDT and YNNKEL (reference sequence). The CDR3 here is CASSQESNNEQFF. For the CDR3, the DNA is TGTGCCAGCAGCCAAGAGTCGAACAATGAGCAGTTCTTC.

The chain carries TRBV6-5 and TRBJ2-5; D might be TRBD1 (6 bases). V lost 5 bases and J lost 2, with 15 bases in between. Germline CDR1 is MNHEY and CDR2 is SVGAGI. This CDR3 comprises 15 residues. CDR3 region: CASSNLDSRQETQYF. As DNA, the CDR3 is TGTGCCAGCAGTAACCTGGACAGTCGGCAAGAGACCCAGTACTTC.

In this sample, this clonotype turned up a few times. This sequence joins TRBV27 and TRBJ1-5; tentatively, D is TRBD1 (6 bases). Deletions cut 4 bases from V and 3 bases from J, with 13 bases between. Germline CDR1 and CDR2: MNHEY and SMNVEV (reference sequence). The CDR3 runs 15 residues. The CDR3 DNA reads as TGTGCCAGCAGTTCCTCGACAGGAAACAATCAGCCCCAGCATTTT. Amino acid sequence: CASSSSTGNNQPQHF.

This clonotype was seen a few times. The chain recombines TRBV5-1 with TRBJ1-2, with D possibly being TRBD1 (6 bases). The germline CDR1 and CDR2 sequences are SGHRS and YFSETQ. The CDR3 sequence is 14 residues long. The V and J ends lost 4 bases and 6 bases respectively, with 16 bases between them. The CDR3 reads CASSGPDRTHGYTF. The CDR3, as DNA: TGCGCCAGCAGCGGCCCAGACAGGACCCATGGCTACACCTTC.

V and J are TRBV3-1 and TRBJ2-6; possible D gene TRBD1, 6 bases. This CDR3 has 16 amino acids. The ends were cut back, 3 bases at V and 3 bases at J, with 12 bases in the middle. CDR1 LGHDT and CDR2 YNNKEL come from the germline V gene (reference sequence). CDR3 nucleotides: TGTGCCAGCAGCCACCAAACAGGGCTTGGGGCCAACGTCCTGACTTTC. Its translation is CASSHQTGLGANVLTF. Based on the CDR3 plus reference TRBV3-1 and TRBJ2-6, the full variable domain is DTAVSQTPKYLVTQMGNDKSIKCEQNLGHDTMYWYKQDSKKFLKIMFSYNNKELIINETVPNRFSPKSPDKAHLNLHINSLELGDSAVYFCASSHQTGLGANVLTFGAGSRLTVL.

The chain couples TRBV2 to TRBJ2-7; 9 nucleotides agree with TRBD1. The closer fit of TRBJ2-5 to the DNA end suggests the J call may be wrong. Per the germline V gene, CDR1 is SNHLY and CDR2 is FYNNEI. This CDR3 comprises 14 residues. CDR3 sequence (DNA): TGTGCAAACCCGACGGGACAGGGAAGAGAGACCCAGTACTTC. This gives the protein CANPTGQGRETQYF.

This clonotype was observed at least ten times. The chain joins TRBV27 to TRBJ1-1; a possible D gene is TRBD1 (5 bases). Germline V gives CDR1 MNHEY, CDR2 SMNVEV (reference sequence). Trimming removed 8 bases from V and 7 bases from J, with 14 bases in between. The CDR3 spans 12 residues. The CDR3: CASGSGIGEAFF. As DNA, the CDR3 is TGTGCCAGCGGATCAGGGATTGGTGAAGCTTTCTTT.

In its sample, this clonotype was seen a few times. The V gene is TRBV10-3, the J gene TRBJ2-7; 7 bases are a match to TRBD1. The CDR3 spans 13 residues. Trimming cost V 6 bases and J 2 bases; bases outside gene matches: 4. Germline V gives CDR1 ENHRY, CDR2 SYGVKD. In DNA form, the CDR3 reads TGTGCCATCAGGGACAGGCCCCCCTACGAGCAGTACTTC. The encoded protein is CAIRDRPPYEQYF.

This chain connects TRBV20-1 to TRBJ2-6; the D is unclear. The CDR3 extends over 16 amino acids. Looked up from germline, CDR1 is DFQATT and CDR2 is SNEGSKA (reference sequence). The V end lost 0 bases, the J end lost 3 bases, and 12 bases lay between the germline ends. CDR3 sequence: CSARDFRGNGANVLTF. The CDR3 region has the DNA TGCAGTGCTAGAGATTTCCGCGGTAATGGGGCCAACGTCCTGACTTTC.

The chain employs TRBV27 and TRBJ2-1; TRBD2 agrees at 11 bases. This CDR3 contains 15 residues. The V segment lost 5 bases and the J segment 8 bases; nucleotides outside the gene matches: 8. Germline V lookup: CDR1 MNHEY, CDR2 SMNVEV (reference sequence). The CDR3 here is CASSLRLAGSHEQFF. The CDR3 DNA follows: TGTGCCAGCAGTCTACGACTAGCGGGGTCTCATGAGCAGTTCTTC.

Concerning this clonotype itself: This could be a read error, since a much larger clone is one nucleotide away. The chain combines TRBV7-2 with TRBJ2-1; D ambiguous. The CDR3 has 15 residues. CDR1 and CDR2 (germline): SGHTA, FQGNSA. Here the CDR3 reads CASSPDVSSYTEQFF. The CDR3 nucleotides are TGTGCCAGCAGCCCCGATGTTAGCTCCTACACTGAGCAGTTCTTC.

The sample holds a few counts of this clonotype. The chain carries TRBV7-2 and TRBJ2-7, with 7 bases matching TRBD1. With V trimmed by 4 bases and J by 0 bases, 9 bases remained unmatched. CDR1 SGHTA and CDR2 FQGNSA come from the germline V gene. The CDR3 runs 16 residues. Written as DNA, the CDR3 is TGTGCCAGCAGCTCCTCGGGACAGTTACGCTCCTACGAGCAGTACTTC. It yields the protein CASSSSGQLRSYEQYF.

The chain links TRBV2 to TRBJ2-5; unclear D gene. Trimming took 4 bases from V and 5 from J, leaving 11 bases between them. This CDR3 spans 13 amino acids. Looked up from germline, CDR1 is SNHLY and CDR2 is FYNNEI. CDR3: CASSGGVRETQYF. CDR3 coding DNA: TGTGCCAGCAGTGGAGGCGTACGGGAGACCCAGTACTTC.

This clonotype has ten or more counts. The gene calls are TRBV5-6 and TRBJ2-5, with D hard to call. Germline values: CDR1 SGHDT, CDR2 YYEEEE. The V end lost 0 bases, the J end lost 4 bases, and 10 bases lay between the germline ends. The CDR3 totals 14 residues. CDR3 region: CASSLVEVRETQYF. For the CDR3, the DNA is TGTGCCAGCAGCTTGGTAGAGGTCCGAGAGACCCAGTACTTC.

The chain's CDR3 is CASTRGIDTDTQYF. CDR3 DNA: TGTGCCAGCACTCGGGGGATCGACACAGATACGCAGTATTTT. The chain combines TRBV2 with TRBJ2-3, with a possible D match to TRBD2 (6 bases). The V gene's germline CDR1 is SNHLY and CDR2 FYNNEI. With 7 bases removed from V and 2 bases from J, the gap between germline ends came to 13 bases. This CDR3 has 14 residues.

The rearrangement uses TRBV20-1 and TRBJ2-1; 11 bases match TRBD2. The CDR3 extends over 18 amino acids. CDR1 is DFQATT, CDR2 SNEGSKA, per germline (reference sequence). After removal of 0 bases from V and 8 bases from J, the junction contained 15 bases not matched to a gene. The DNA for the CDR3 is TGCAGTGCTAGAGATGAGCTAGCGGGAGGTTACACGAGGGATGAGCAGTTCTTC. This codes for CSARDELAGGYTRDEQFF.

This clonotype was seen only once. This chain links TRBV7-9 with TRBJ2-1, with 9 bases that match TRBD2. Germline V gives CDR1 SEHNR, CDR2 FQNEAQ (reference sequence). CDR3 length: 16 residues. Unmatched junction bases numbered 11, after V lost 4 bases and J lost 7 bases. The chain's CDR3 is CASSSASSGRRNEQFF. The CDR3 nucleotides are TGTGCCAGCAGCTCAGCTTCCAGCGGGAGGCGGAATGAGCAGTTCTTC.

The chain links TRBV6-5 to TRBJ1-1; TRBD1 matches 7 bases. Germline-derived CDR1 and CDR2 are MNHEY and SVGAGI. The CDR3 consists of 14 residues. V was clipped by 4 bases and J by 0 bases; unmatched bases: 2. Written as DNA, the CDR3 is TGTGCCAGCAGTTCGGACAGGATGAACACTGAAGCTTTCTTT. It translates to CASSSDRMNTEAFF.

Points on this clonotype: A much more abundant neighbour one base away suggests this may be a read error. This chain uses TRBV7-3 with TRBJ2-1; a weak D match, TRBD2 (6 bases). The germline V gene encodes CDR1 SGHTA and CDR2 FQGTGA. The CDR3 has 15 residues. This CDR3 is CTSSSASDSYNEQFF. The DNA for the CDR3 is TGTACCAGCAGCTCAGCTAGCGACTCCTACAATGAGCAGTTCTTC.

This chain uses TRBV12-3 or TRBV12-4 with TRBJ1-2; D not certain. The CDR3 loop spans 14 amino acids. V was clipped by 2 bases and J by 3 bases, with 10 bases between them. CDR3 coding DNA: TGTGCCAGCAGTTTACGGCGGAGACACTATGGCTACACCTTC. Its translation is CASSLRRRHYGYTF.

This clonotype was counted a few times. J is TRBJ2-7 and V is TRBV29-1; TRBD1 is a possible D gene (6 bases). Trimming shortened V by 4 bases and J by 2 bases, and 15 bases separated the two germline ends. Germline CDR1 SQVTM, CDR2 ANQGSEA. The CDR3 is 14 amino acids. The CDR3 reads CSVVRTVQTYEQYF. The CDR3 nucleotides read TGCAGCGTTGTACGGACAGTTCAGACCTACGAGCAGTACTTC.